The 28 T cell receptor beta chains in this list originate from one sample, sequenced in a study of cytomegalovirus exposure and HLA in healthy donors. PCR involved 60 Vbeta and 13 Jbeta primers. TCRdb keeps only in-frame clones here, not all; method: immunoSEQ multiplex PCR. The sample features over 120,000 clones, with 0.96% in its top ten. The sequencing input was PBMCs. These receptors were taken from a male donor in good health and CMV-seronegative.

The chain joins TRBV28 to TRBJ1-5; 11 bases map to TRBD1. The length of the CDR3 is 14 residues. J gave up 6 bases and V 4 bases, and 2 bases lay outside the gene matches. Germline V gene lookup returns CDR1 MDHEN and CDR2 SYDVKM. CDR3 region: CASSSGQGAQPQHF. The DNA of the CDR3 is TGTGCCAGCAGTTCAGGACAGGGGGCTCAGCCCCAGCATTTT.

The gene calls are TRBV10-1 and TRBJ2-7; 7 bases line up with TRBD1. V shed 2 bases, J shed 3 bases, and the junction held 4 bases outside the gene matches. CDR3 length: 14 amino acids. Germline V CDR1 and CDR2: WNHNN, SYGVQD (reference sequence). The CDR3 DNA sequence: TGCGCCAGCAGTGAGAAGGGGGCTCTCTACGAGCAGTACTTC. Translation gives CASSEKGALYEQYF.

This chain joins TRBV28 and TRBJ2-3, with a tentative D call TRBD1 (7 bases). The CDR3 is made up of 14 amino acids. V was pared by 8 bases and J by 6 bases, with 18 bases between. In germline, CDR1 is MDHEN, CDR2 SYDVKM. The CDR3 spells CASAGPRRGDTQYF. CDR3 DNA sequence: TGTGCCAGCGCGGGACCCCGCAGGGGGGATACGCAGTATTTT.

The chain links TRBV10-3 to TRBJ1-1; D not resolved. CDR3 length: 14 amino acids. The ends were cut back, 2 bases at V and 3 bases at J, with 10 bases in the middle. CDR1 is ENHRY, CDR2 SYGVKD, per germline. Here the CDR3 DNA reads TGTGCCATCAGTGAGCCACAGTTCGACACTGAAGCTTTCTTT. Amino acids: CAISEPQFDTEAFF.

This chain uses TRBV18 with TRBJ1-2, with TRBD1 matching 7 bases. There are 12 residues in the CDR3. V shed 6 bases, J shed 8 bases, and the junction held 6 bases outside the gene matches. CDR1 is KGHSH and CDR2 is LQKENI in the germline V gene. The CDR3 DNA follows: TGTGCCAGCTCCCGGGGACAGAGAGGCTACACCTTC. Protein sequence: CASSRGQRGYTF. Drawing the rest from reference TRBV18 and TRBJ1-2, the complete variable domain is NAGVMQNPRHLVRRRGQEARLRCSPMKGHSHVYWYRQLPEEGLKFMVYLQKENIIDESGMPKERFSAEFPKEGPSILRIQQVVRGDSAAYFCASSRGQRGYTFGSGTRLTVV.

J is TRBJ2-1 and V is TRBV5-1; TRBD2 aligns across 9 bases. Germline assignment: CDR1 SGHRS and CDR2 YFSETQ. Losses at the gene ends were 5 bases for V and 8 bases for J; bases not matched to a gene: 11. The CDR3 is made up of 15 amino acids. The CDR3 protein is CASRLRVAGADEQFF. In nucleotides, the CDR3 is TGCGCCAGCAGACTCCGGGTAGCGGGAGCGGATGAGCAGTTCTTC.

The genes are TRBV30 and TRBJ2-2; 7 bases line up with TRBD2. V lost 4 bases, J lost 7 bases, and 0 bases stayed unmatched. Looked up from germline, CDR1 is GTSNPN and CDR2 is SVGIG (reference sequence). CDR3 size: 11 residues. CDR3 in DNA: TGTGCCTGGACGGGGGGCGGGGAGCTGTTTTTT. This translates into CAWTGGGELFF.

V gene TRBV5-4 combines with J gene TRBJ1-2; TRBD1 might be the D (5 bases). Germline CDR1 is SGHNT and CDR2 is YYREEE (reference sequence). V lost 0 bases, J lost 2 bases, and 8 bases lay in between. The CDR3 loop spans 14 amino acids. CDR3 DNA sequence: TGTGCCAGCAGCTTGGGGGGGGAGAACTATGGCTACACCTTC. Translated, it gives CASSLGGENYGYTF.

The chain has TRBV5-6 and TRBJ2-5, with a weak D call TRBD2 (7 bases). Deletions cut 3 bases from V and 0 bases from J, with 15 bases between. The CDR3 totals 16 residues. CDR1 SGHDT and CDR2 YYEEEE come from the germline V gene. CDR3 sequence (DNA): TGTGCCAGCAGCTGGGGGGCTAGCGGTTACCAAGAGACCCAGTACTTC. This gives the protein CASSWGASGYQETQYF.

The chain links TRBV19 to TRBJ2-5; 12 positions match TRBD1. The CDR3 is 15 residues long. Germline values: CDR1 LNHDA, CDR2 SQIVND (reference sequence). V was clipped by 4 bases and J by 5 bases; unmatched bases: 5. The CDR3 sequence is CASSTGTGGAETQYF. The CDR3 nucleotides are TGTGCCAGTAGTACGGGGACAGGGGGCGCGGAGACCCAGTACTTC.

The V and J genes are TRBV5-6 and TRBJ2-3, with a possible D match to TRBD1 (6 bases). Trimming left V 2 bases short and J 3 bases short, with 10 bases between. This CDR3 is 14 amino acids long. Germline lookup yields CDR1 SGHDT and CDR2 YYEEEE. Here the CDR3 DNA reads TGTGCCAGCAGCTTTGGACAGCGGACAGATACGCAGTATTTT. Its translation: CASSFGQRTDTQYF. The whole variable domain, remainder taken from reference TRBV5-6 and TRBJ2-3, is DAGVTQSPTHLIKTRGQQVTLRCSPKSGHDTVSWYQQALGQGPQFIFQYYEEEERQRGNFPDRFSGHQFPNYSSELNVNALLLGDSALYLCASSFGQRTDTQYFGPGTRLTVL.

The chain carries TRBV10-3 and TRBJ2-7; D is unclear. V was trimmed by 3 bases and J by 2 bases, leaving 8 bases between them. Germline V gene data show CDR1 as ENHRY and CDR2 as SYGVKD. This CDR3 spans 13 amino acids. In DNA, the CDR3 is TGTGCCATCAGTGAAGGCAGGACCTACGAGCAGTACTTC. Translating it yields CAISEGRTYEQYF.

The chain is built from TRBV5-1 and TRBJ1-1; D is possibly TRBD1 (5 bases). Germline lookup yields CDR1 SGHRS and CDR2 YFSETQ. The V and J ends lost 1 base and 5 bases respectively, with 21 bases between them. This CDR3 spans 17 amino acids. The CDR3 coding sequence is TGCGCCAGCAGCTTGTTCGGAGGGGCCGGGGTAAGGACTGAAGCTTTCTTT. Translation: CASSLFGGAGVRTEAFF.

V is TRBV6-5 and J is TRBJ1-2; 8 nucleotides match TRBD1. The V gene end was trimmed by 5 bases and the J gene end by 7 bases; junction bases not matched to a gene: 6. Germline CDR1 reads MNHEY; CDR2 reads SVGAGI. The length of the CDR3 is 13 residues. The CDR3 reads CASSPRGPFGYTF. In DNA form, the CDR3 reads TGTGCCAGCAGTCCCAGGGGGCCATTTGGCTACACCTTC.

The rearrangement joins TRBV28 to TRBJ2-1; no firm D call. V was pared by 6 bases and J by 0 bases, with 15 bases between. The CDR3 contains 16 residues. Germline values: CDR1 MDHEN, CDR2 SYDVKM. CDR3 coding DNA: TGTGCCAGCAGATCTCCCCCTATAAGCTCCTACAATGAGCAGTTCTTC. It specifies CASRSPPISSYNEQFF.

The chain recombines TRBV19 with TRBJ2-2; D is perhaps TRBD2 (6 bases). V was pared by 6 bases and J by 1 base, with 15 bases between. The CDR3 runs 16 residues. Germline V gene data show CDR1 as LNHDA and CDR2 as SQIVND (reference sequence). CDR3 in DNA: TGTGCCAGTAGATCCTTCATGGAGGGGAACACCGGGGAGCTGTTTTTT. Protein: CASRSFMEGNTGELFF.

This CDR3 reads CASMTGQGFNYGYTF. In DNA form, the CDR3 reads TGTGCCAGCATGACGGGACAGGGTTTTAACTATGGCTACACCTTC. The V gene is TRBV2, the J gene TRBJ1-2; TRBD1 matches at 9 bases. The V gene's germline CDR1 is SNHLY and CDR2 FYNNEI. The CDR3 length is 15 residues. The ends lost 7 bases at V and 1 base at J; junction bases unmatched: 7. Based on the CDR3 plus reference TRBV2 and TRBJ1-2, the full variable domain is EPEVTQTPSHQVTQMGQEVILRCVPISNHLYFYWYRQILGQKVEFLVSFYNNEISEKSEIFDDQFSVERPDGSNFTLKIRSTKLEDSAMYFCASMTGQGFNYGYTFGSGTRLTVV.

This sequence joins TRBV7-2 and TRBJ1-1; 8 bases line up with TRBD1. Germline V lookup: CDR1 SGHTA, CDR2 FQGNSA. CDR3 length: 15 amino acids. V gave up 3 bases and J gave up 0 bases; unmatched junction bases: 3. The CDR3 sequence is CASSLATGVNTEAFF. The CDR3 nucleotides are TGTGCCAGCAGCTTGGCGACAGGGGTGAACACTGAAGCTTTCTTT.

The rearrangement uses TRBV18 and TRBJ2-7; D might be TRBD2 (5 bases). Deletions cut 5 bases from V and 2 bases from J, with 10 bases between. In germline, CDR1 is KGHSH, CDR2 LQKENI. The CDR3 contains 13 residues. In DNA form, the CDR3 reads TGTGCCAGCTCAGGGAGACACCCCTACGAGCAGTACTTC. Translated: CASSGRHPYEQYF.

As regards this clone: Other nucleotide sequences from this sample produce the same CDR3. This chain connects TRBV5-1 to TRBJ1-1; D not certain. V was pared by 0 bases and J by 1 base, with 4 bases between. Germline V lookup: CDR1 SGHRS, CDR2 YFSETQ. CDR3 size: 13 residues. CDR3 amino acids: CASSLVRNTEAFF. In DNA form, the CDR3 reads TGCGCCAGCAGCTTGGTTAGGAACACTGAAGCTTTCTTT. Filled out from reference TRBV5-1 and TRBJ1-1, the complete variable domain reads KAGVTQTPRYLIKTRGQQVTLSCSPISGHRSVSWYQQTPGQGLQFLFEYFSETQRNKGNFPGRFSGRQFSNSRSEMNVSTLELGDSALYLCASSLVRNTEAFFGQGTRLTVV.

CDR3 DNA sequence: TGTGCCAGCAGCGGGACACCAACCCTAGATACGCAGTATTTT. This translates into CASSGTPTLDTQYF. This chain joins TRBV27 and TRBJ2-3; tentative D call: TRBD1 (6 bases). The V and J ends lost 6 bases and 5 bases respectively, with 15 bases between them. The V gene's germline CDR1 is MNHEY and CDR2 SMNVEV (reference sequence). The CDR3 is 14 residues long.

The genes are TRBV19 and TRBJ1-2, with D hard to call. This CDR3 spans 13 amino acids. Germline V gene lookup returns CDR1 LNHDA and CDR2 SQIVND (reference sequence). V was cut by 6 bases and J by 0 bases, with 8 bases left in between. In DNA form, the CDR3 reads TGTGCCAGTAGGGCACAAACTAACTATGGCTACACCTTC. Translating it yields CASRAQTNYGYTF.

V usage is TRBV29-1 and J usage is TRBJ1-5, with TRBD1 matching over 7 bases. Germline CDR1 reads SQVTM; CDR2 reads ANQGSEA. This CDR3 has 12 residues. J gave up 5 bases and V 7 bases, and 5 bases lay outside the gene matches. CDR3 bases: TGCAGCGCGGGACAGAAAGATCAGCCCCAGCATTTT. It encodes CSAGQKDQPQHF.

The chain has TRBV6-1 and TRBJ2-6; a possible D gene is TRBD1 (6 bases). This CDR3 is built from 15 residues. The V and J ends lost 9 bases and 2 bases respectively, with 14 bases between them. Germline loops: CDR1 MNHNS, CDR2 SASEGT. Here the CDR3 DNA reads TGTGCCAGTAACAGACCAGGGGCTGGGGCCAACGTCCTGACTTTC. As protein: CASNRPGAGANVLTF.

V gene TRBV6-1 combines with J gene TRBJ2-5; weak D call: TRBD1 (6 bases). Trimming took off 6 bases at V and 5 bases at J, with 13 bases between the two ends. The CDR3 runs to 13 residues. Germline V gene lookup returns CDR1 MNHNS and CDR2 SASEGT. The CDR3 DNA reads as TGTGCCAGCAGGCCCACAGGGAAGGAGACCCAGTACTTC. Translating it yields CASRPTGKETQYF.

The chain joins TRBV11-3 to TRBJ2-3, with TRBD2 matching over 11 bases. Germline V gene data show CDR1 as SGHNT and CDR2 as YENEEA. Trimming took 5 bases from V and 6 from J; bases not matched to a gene: 7. This CDR3 is built from 15 residues. Written as DNA, the CDR3 is TGTGCCAGCAGCGTTAGCGGGGGGGCCTCGGATACGCAGTATTTT. This sequence encodes CASSVSGGASDTQYF.

To note about this clone: Other DNA sequences within the sample encode an identical CDR3. V gene TRBV6-5 combines with J gene TRBJ2-2, with 8 nucleotides matching TRBD2. The germline V gene encodes CDR1 MNHEY and CDR2 SVGAGI. V trimming: 6 bases; J trimming: 7 bases; junction bases outside the gene matches: 7. CDR3 size: 14 residues. This CDR3 is CASRSGLASGELFF. Here the CDR3 DNA reads TGTGCCAGCAGATCCGGACTAGCTAGCGGGGAGCTGTTTTTT.

CDR3 amino acids: CSIKSGSDQPQHF. CDR3 nucleotides: TGCAGCATCAAGTCGGGTTCCGATCAGCCCCAGCATTTT. The chain carries TRBV29-1 and TRBJ1-5; D gene unclear. CDR1 and CDR2 from the germline V gene are SQVTM and ANQGSEA. V shed 8 bases and J shed 5 bases, with 16 bases lying between them. This CDR3 has 13 amino acids.